This TCR beta chain was recorded in a study of control samples from healthy donors and cancer patients. V was pared by 4 bases and J by 1 base, with 9 bases between. Germline loops: CDR1 SGHRS, CDR2 YFSETQ. The CDR3 runs 14 residues. Using immunoSEQ multiplex PCR, the repertoire was profiled, and TCRdb retains in-frame clones only, with some absent. The sample has 35,000 to 40,000 clones; approximately 82% are singletons. The V gene is TRBV5-1, the J gene TRBJ1-3; D might be TRBD1 (5 bases). The TCR was taken from a woman aged 60 to 75 with lung cancer. The material sequenced was PBMCs. The chain's CDR3 is CASSVDRSGNTIYF. For the CDR3, the DNA is TGCGCCAGCAGCGTAGACAGATCTGGAAACACCATATATTTT. Based on the CDR3 plus reference TRBV5-1 and TRBJ1-3, the full variable domain is KAGVTQTPRYLIKTRGQQVTLSCSPISGHRSVSWYQQTPGQGLQFLFEYFSETQRNKGNFPGRFSGRQFSNSRSEMNVSTLELGDSALYLCASSVDRSGNTIYFGEGSWLTVV.